The rows below give T cell receptor beta chains drawn from one sample of a study of blood T cell repertoires in COVID-19. TCRdb's copy holds only in-frame clones and misses some; the assay was immunoSEQ multiplex PCR. The table includes around 500,000 clones, approximately 85% detected once. The material sequenced was peripheral blood. These receptors were taken from a human donor in a cohort sampled during active COVID-19. CDR3s include the opening cysteine and the closing phenylalanine or tryptophan. A D gene is named only where the DNA matches it firmly. Rows give clone size only sometimes, using once, few, many, or a class for an expanded clone.

j_gene,d_gene,v_gene,abundance,CDR3aa,CDR3nt
TRBJ2-7,TRBD2,TRBV18,once,CASSPRPSGEAGEQYF,TGTGCCAGCTCACCGAGGCCTAGCGGGGAGGCCGGGGAGCAGTACTTC
TRBJ1-4,-,TRBV7-2,-,CASSLVSLNEKLFF,TGTGCCAGCAGCTTAGTATCCCTAAATGAAAAACTGTTTTTT
TRBJ2-7,-,TRBV6-5,-,CASQGEINEQYF,TGTGCCAGCCAAGGGGAAATCAACGAGCAGTACTTC
TRBJ1-1,TRBD1,TRBV28,-,CASSLFTGAEAFF,TGTGCCAGCAGTTTGTTCACAGGGGCTGAAGCTTTCTTT
TRBJ1-6,-,TRBV30,many,CAVTGEYNSPLHF,TGTGCCGTGACGGGGGAATATAATTCACCCCTCCACTTT
TRBJ1-4,TRBD1,TRBV10-3,-,CAISESKGATEKLFF,TGTGCCATCAGTGAGTCAAAGGGGGCGACGGAAAAACTGTTTTTT
TRBJ2-2,-,TRBV19,-,CASSPVPGQNTGELFF,TGTGCCAGTAGCCCCGTCCCTGGACAGAACACCGGGGAGCTGTTTTTT
TRBJ1-6,TRBD1,TRBV5-4,-,CASSSGQAPSPLHF,TGTGCCAGCAGCTCCGGACAGGCGCCTTCACCCCTCCACTTT
TRBJ2-5,TRBD1,TRBV2,-,CASSEMGQGAGETQYF,TGTGCCAGCAGTGAAATGGGACAGGGGGCAGGAGAGACCCAGTACTTC
TRBJ2-3,-,TRBV4-2,-,CASSQATGTGRTDTQYF,TGTGCCAGCAGCCAAGCTACCGGGACTGGACGCACAGATACGCAGTATTTT
TRBJ2-5,-,TRBV7-2,-,CASSSAGTHQETQYF,TGTGCCAGCAGCTCAGCCGGGACTCACCAAGAGACCCAGTACTTC
TRBJ2-3,TRBD1,TRBV23-1,-,CASSREFRTGERADTQYF,TGCGCCAGCAGTCGGGAGTTTAGGACAGGGGAGAGGGCAGATACGCAGTATTTT
TRBJ1-3,-,TRBV7-2,once,CASSLAADGVGNTIYF,TGTGCCAGCAGCTTAGCTGCCGACGGGGTAGGAAACACCATATATTTT
TRBJ2-3,TRBD1,TRBV10-1,-,CASSQSRGQDKDTQYF,TGCGCCAGCAGTCAGAGTCGGGGACAGGATAAAGATACGCAGTATTTT
TRBJ2-3,-,TRBV12-3/TRBV12-4,-,CASRTRDTQYF,TGTGCCAGCAGAACTCGGGATACGCAGTATTTT
TRBJ1-6,-,TRBV2,once,CASRSMDLGNSPLHF,TGTGCCAGCAGGAGCATGGACTTGGGGAACTCACCCCTCCACTTT
TRBJ1-1,TRBD1,TRBV30,few,CARAGQGLTEAFF,TGTGCCCGGGCCGGACAGGGACTGACTGAAGCTTTCTTT
TRBJ1-1,-,TRBV30,-,CAWSVLAGLDTEAFF,TGTGCCTGGAGTGTATTAGCGGGGTTAGACACTGAAGCTTTCTTT
TRBJ2-3,TRBD2,TRBV5-1,-,CASRSGTSGSAGGDTQYF,TGCGCCAGCAGATCCGGGACTAGCGGGAGCGCCGGGGGAGATACGCAGTATTTT
TRBJ2-5,TRBD2,TRBV30,-,CAWRGLAGGFDIQETQYF,TGTGCCTGGAGAGGGCTAGCGGGAGGTTTTGACATCCAAGAGACCCAGTACTTC
TRBJ1-2,-,TRBV6-6,-,CAIHPGPRGGYTF,TGTGCCATTCACCCCGGGCCCCGGGGGGGCTACACCTTC
TRBJ2-1,-,TRBV19,once,CASSRPSQSYNEQFF,TGTGCCAGTAGTCGTCCCTCACAATCCTACAATGAGCAGTTCTTC
TRBJ1-2,-,TRBV4-2,-,CASSQTSGDGDYGYTF,TGTGCCAGCAGCCAGACTTCGGGGGATGGCGACTATGGCTACACCTTC
TRBJ1-2,-,TRBV25-1,-,CASSGPSGGAFYGYTF,TGTGCCAGCAGTGGACCATCGGGGGGGGCATTCTATGGCTACACCTTC
TRBJ2-5,-,TRBV18,-,CASSPPGGETQYF,TGTGCCAGCTCACCACCTGGCGGGGAGACCCAGTACTTC
TRBJ1-1,TRBD1,TRBV6-6,-,CASRVTGDTEAFF,TGTGCCAGCAGAGTAACAGGGGACACTGAAGCTTTCTTT
TRBJ2-3,-,TRBV20-1,-,CSASRADTQYF,TGCAGTGCTTCCAGGGCTGATACGCAGTATTTT
TRBJ2-5,TRBD2,TRBV2,-,CASSRLAGRETQYF,TGTGCCAGCAGTAGACTAGCGGGACGGGAGACCCAGTACTTC
TRBJ1-2,TRBD1,TRBV9,-,CASSPGTVSYGYTF,TGTGCCAGCAGCCCGGGGACAGTCTCATATGGCTACACCTTC
TRBJ2-7,-,TRBV30,-,CAWSVEGGDLYEQYF,TGTGCCTGGAGTGTGGAAGGAGGGGATCTCTACGAGCAGTACTTC
TRBJ1-4,-,TRBV7-2,-,CASSLGGNEKLFF,TGTGCCAGCAGCTTAGGCGGTAATGAAAAACTGTTTTTT
TRBJ1-1,-,TRBV28,-,CASPRPYLGGDTEAFF,TGTGCCAGCCCCCGTCCCTATCTGGGAGGAGACACTGAAGCTTTCTTT
TRBJ2-1,-,TRBV11-3,-,CASSVKGHEQFF,TGTGCCAGCAGCGTAAAGGGGCATGAGCAGTTCTTC
TRBJ2-2,-,TRBV2,-,CASSLWAPNTGELFF,TGTGCCAGCAGTCTATGGGCACCGAACACCGGGGAGCTGTTTTTT
TRBJ1-1,TRBD1,TRBV9,-,CASSAGTGETEAFF,TGTGCCAGCAGCGCGGGGACAGGGGAGACTGAAGCTTTCTTT
TRBJ2-7,TRBD2,TRBV5-4,once,CASSLTSGLSYEQYF,TGTGCCAGCAGCCTAACTAGCGGCCTCTCCTACGAGCAGTACTTC
TRBJ1-2,-,TRBV20-1,-,CSALQGRGYTF,TGCAGTGCTTTACAGGGACGAGGCTACACCTTC
TRBJ2-1,TRBD2,TRBV27,-,CASSLSGGVYNEQFF,TGTGCCAGCAGTTTAAGCGGGGGGGTTTACAATGAGCAGTTCTTC
TRBJ2-1,TRBD2,TRBV19,-,CASSIAGPGGEQFF,TGTGCCAGTAGTATAGCCGGCCCGGGGGGTGAGCAGTTCTTC
TRBJ1-1,TRBD1,TRBV28,-,CASSFLPQGSEAFF,TGTGCCAGCAGTTTTCTCCCACAGGGGTCAGAAGCTTTCTTT
TRBJ2-4,TRBD2,TRBV4-1,-,CASSQEPGLRGGTGDNIQYF,TGCGCCAGCAGCCAAGAACCCGGTCTCCGGGGGGGCACTGGGGACAACATTCAGTACTTC
TRBJ1-2,TRBD1,TRBV19,-,CASSHQGGPNHGYTF,TGTGCCAGTAGTCACCAGGGGGGACCCAATCATGGCTACACCTTC
TRBJ1-4,-,TRBV5-1,-,CASTAVGEANEKLFF,TGCGCCAGCACCGCGGTCGGGGAGGCTAATGAAAAACTGTTTTTT
TRBJ1-2,-,TRBV11-2,-,CASSERRGYGYTF,TGTGCCAGCAGCGAAAGGAGGGGCTATGGCTACACCTTC
TRBJ2-3,TRBD1,TRBV2,-,CASSGDSSTQYF,TGTGCCAGCAGTGGGGACAGTTCTACGCAGTATTTT
TRBJ2-2,TRBD1,TRBV11-2,-,CASRDRGRDTGELFF,TGTGCCAGCAGGGACAGGGGGCGGGACACCGGGGAGCTGTTTTTT
TRBJ1-1,TRBD1,TRBV7-8,-,CASSLGTGRTEAFF,TGTGCCAGCAGCTTGGGGACAGGGAGAACTGAAGCTTTCTTT
TRBJ2-7,-,TRBV11-2,-,CASSERTVSYEQYF,TGTGCCAGCAGCGAAAGGACAGTCTCCTACGAGCAGTACTTC
TRBJ2-2,TRBD2,TRBV24-1,-,CATSDSGLAGNTGELFF,TGTGCCACCAGTGATTCGGGACTAGCGGGGAACACCGGGGAGCTGTTTTTT
TRBJ1-2,TRBD1,TRBV6-5,-,CASIPGQRRYGYTF,TGTGCCAGCATCCCGGGACAGCGGCGCTATGGCTACACCTTC
TRBJ1-2,-,TRBV7-9,-,CASSFMGGTSYGYTF,TGTGCCAGCAGCTTTATGGGGGGTACGAGCTATGGCTACACCTTC
TRBJ2-7,TRBD2,TRBV27,-,CASSPSGTSGIDHAWEQYF,TGTGCCAGCAGTCCCTCCGGGACTAGCGGGATTGACCATGCTTGGGAGCAGTACTTC
TRBJ2-7,TRBD2,TRBV3-1/TRBV3-2,-,CASSQGGLRVGEQYF,TGTGCCAGCAGCCAAGGGGGACTACGAGTCGGCGAGCAGTACTTC
TRBJ2-7,TRBD1,TRBV28,-,CASSFIQGAYEQYF,TGTGCCAGCAGTTTCATACAGGGGGCCTACGAGCAGTACTTC
TRBJ1-2,-,TRBV6-5,-,CASRRTGTYGYTF,TGTGCCAGCAGGCGAACAGGGACCTATGGCTACACCTTC
TRBJ1-4,TRBD1,TRBV11-2,-,CASSTGATNEKLFF,TGTGCCAGCAGTACAGGGGCAACTAATGAAAAACTGTTTTTT
TRBJ2-7,TRBD2,TRBV28,-,CASSPRLADKQYF,TGTGCCAGCAGTCCACGACTAGCCGATAAGCAGTACTTC
TRBJ2-4,-,TRBV6-5,-,CASSQGGGEIIQYF,TGTGCCAGCAGCCAGGGGGGCGGGGAAATCATTCAGTACTTC
TRBJ2-7,-,TRBV5-4,-,CASSSGQTIYEQYF,TGTGCCAGCAGCTCTGGACAGACTATCTACGAGCAGTACTTC
TRBJ2-1,-,TRBV2,-,CASSDRAGTKANEQFF,TGTGCCAGCAGCGACCGGGCCGGGACAAAGGCCAATGAGCAGTTCTTC